The 6 T cell receptor beta chains in this list originate from one sample, sequenced in a study of Ad26.COV2.S vaccination and SARS-CoV-2 variants. This sample's treatment: over 15 received Ad26.COV2.S at low or high dose, single or two shots; about five received placebo; per-sample allocation not given. Samples analyzed were those drawn on day 63 after the first vaccine or placebo injection. The repertoire was sequenced with immunoSEQ multiplex PCR; TCRdb's copy has only in-frame clones and lacks some. The top ten hold about 10% of the sample, which has some 250,000 clones, 85% to 90% seen once. Sequencing was performed on peripheral blood, taken in a trial of Ad26.COV2.S vaccine versus placebo. Source of these receptors: a person between 18 and 65 years old who received the Ad26.COV2.S COVID-19 vaccine or a placebo.

For the CDR3, the DNA is TGTGCCATCAGTGAGACCAATAAAGGGATCAACGAGCAGTACTTC. This encodes CAISETNKGINEQYF. The V and J genes are TRBV10-3 and TRBJ2-7; D unresolved. V gave up 2 bases and J gave up 5 bases, with 16 bases separating them. Germline CDR1 ENHRY, CDR2 SYGVKD. This CDR3 comprises 15 residues.

V is TRBV13 and J is TRBJ2-7, with 9 positions matching TRBD1. The CDR3 has 15 amino acids. Germline values: CDR1 PRHDT, CDR2 FYEKMQ (reference sequence). Trimming removed 1 base from V and 3 bases from J; junction bases left unmatched: 4. The CDR3 loop is CASSLDRGRGYEQYF. In DNA, the CDR3 is TGTGCCAGCAGCTTAGACAGGGGGCGAGGCTACGAGCAGTACTTC.

V gene TRBV10-3 combines with J gene TRBJ2-3; TRBD2 matches at 11 bases. The CDR3 length is 14 residues. Germline loops: CDR1 ENHRY, CDR2 SYGVKD. The J segment lost 2 bases and the V segment lost 6 bases, leaving 1 base of the junction unmatched. The CDR3 DNA reads as TGTGCCATCAGGGGACTAGCGGTCACAGATACGCAGTATTTT. Translating it yields CAIRGLAVTDTQYF.

This chain uses TRBV18 with TRBJ2-7; D not resolved. V lost 2 bases and J lost 6, with 11 bases in between. The CDR3 is 13 residues long. In germline, CDR1 is KGHSH, CDR2 LQKENI. The CDR3 bases are TGTGCCAGCTCACCAGAAAAATCGGTCGAGCAGTACTTC. Protein: CASSPEKSVEQYF.

The V call is TRBV7-2, the J call TRBJ2-5; TRBD2 aligns across 9 bases. The germline V gene has CDR1 SGHTA and CDR2 FQGNSA. CDR3 size: 15 residues. The trim removed 1 base at V and 1 base at J, leaving 1 base unmatched. The CDR3 bases are TGTGCCAGCAGCTTAGGACTAGCGGCCCAAGAGACCCAGTACTTC. Amino acids: CASSLGLAAQETQYF. The complete variable domain, with remaining parts taken from reference TRBV7-2 and TRBJ2-5, reads GAGVSQSPSNKVTEKGKDVELRCDPISGHTALYWYRQSLGQGLEFLIYFQGNSAPDKSGLPSDRFSAERTGGSVSTLTIQRTQQEDSAVYLCASSLGLAAQETQYFGPGTRLLVL.

The chain links TRBV24-1 to TRBJ2-3; D perhaps matches TRBD1 (5 bases). V gave up 1 base and J gave up 2 bases, with 9 bases separating them. The CDR3 is made up of 15 amino acids. The V gene's germline CDR1 is KGHDR and CDR2 SFDVKD. CDR3 bases: TGTGCCACCAGTGATTTTTCAGGGTACACAGATACGCAGTATTTT. Its protein product is CATSDFSGYTDTQYF.